A selection of T cell receptor beta chains follows, all from one sample in a study of Ad26.COV2.S vaccination and SARS-CoV-2 variants. Here immunoSEQ multiplex PCR was the method, and the copy in TCRdb shows in-frame clones only, minus some. Of hundreds of thousands of clones detected, 89% appear once; the ten largest clones hold over 1.3%. The sequencing used peripheral blood, collected in a trial of Ad26.COV2.S vaccine versus placebo. These receptor sequences come from a person between 18 and 59 years old who received the Ad26.COV2.S COVID-19 vaccine or a placebo. CDR3s leave out the opening cysteine and the closing phenylalanine or tryptophan.

j_call v_call cdr3_aa
TRBJ1-2 TRBV20-1 SASIYAYDGTEANYGYT
TRBJ1-2 TRBV30 AWSGRQGRGYT
TRBJ2-5 TRBV19 ASSIGNGETQY
TRBJ2-5 TRBV7-9 ASSAGVETQY
TRBJ1-1 TRBV3-1/TRBV3-2 ASSQDWGTEAF
TRBJ1-6 TRBV7-5 ARRQKDRSSYNSPLH
TRBJ2-1 TRBV29-1 SVEGGSYNEQF
TRBJ2-1 TRBV6-5 ASKLATYNEQF
TRBJ2-7 TRBV5-5 ASSPPWRQDEQY
TRBJ2-7 TRBV7-8 ASTLDFDSDEQY
TRBJ2-2 TRBV5-8 ASSFRWAVGELF
TRBJ2-3 TRBV11-3 ASSLGGPLGTDTQY
TRBJ2-7 TRBV18 ASSPPSGTRNFYEQY
TRBJ1-1 TRBV4-2 ASSQEPPGQGRTEAF
TRBJ2-5 TRBV12-5 ASGFGPQETQY
TRBJ1-5 TRBV11-2 ASSLSNQPQH
TRBJ1-1 TRBV7-9 ASSLQGVGTEAF
TRBJ1-5 TRBV30 AWSTTHSTLRARNQPQH
TRBJ1-4 TRBV19 ASSTPGGADVKLF
TRBJ1-6 TRBV27 ASRARLDNSPLH
TRBJ1-1 TRBV5-6 ASSSNTGFRTEAF
TRBJ1-5 TRBV7-2 ASSFDTSNQPQH
TRBJ1-2 TRBV30 AWSVRSEDGYT
TRBJ2-3 TRBV7-3 ASSSSGGTDTQY
TRBJ2-1 TRBV24-1 ATSDSSGGTYEQF
TRBJ1-1 TRBV2 ASSARFGGESEAF
TRBJ1-5 TRBV3-1/TRBV3-2 ASSHLGNQPQH
TRBJ1-6 TRBV18 ASSPPRTIENNSPLH
TRBJ1-4 TRBV5-1 ASRWTGVQHEKLF
TRBJ2-7 TRBV7-2 ASSLRREQY